This entry describes one T cell receptor (beta chain). Documented time point: pretreatment peripheral blood. Per patient, between 1 and 8 samples were collected at pretreatment and on-treatment time points. V lost 5 bases and J 6 bases, leaving 14 bases between the germline ends. Germline V CDR1 and CDR2: SGHVS, FQNEAQ. The CDR3 contains 14 residues. This entry belongs to a study of PD-L1 blockade in urothelial cancer. Study details: Patients' prior chemotherapy regimens numbered 0 to 3.

Measured with immunoSEQ multiplex PCR; TCRdb has only the in-frame clones, and not every one. This repertoire shows fewer than 75,000 clones, 90% found once; its top ten account for over 4%. The sequenced sample was PBMCs, obtained around atezolizumab (anti-PD-L1) treatment. The source of this sequence is a man between 65 and 85 years old with urothelial cancer. The chain uses TRBV7-8 and TRBJ2-4; no definite D call. Written as DNA, the CDR3 is TGTGCCAGCAGCCCGCACCAACGGAGAAACATTCAGTACTTC. Its translation is CASSPHQRRNIQYF.